This T cell receptor beta chain was documented in a study of T cell responses to AZD1222 COVID-19 vaccine. Produced via immunoSEQ multiplex PCR; TCRdb's table is partial and in-frame only. This sample carries about 100,000 clones, about 89% of them seen once, and the ten largest clones take roughly a tenth. Findings of the study overall: Only after the peak T cell response were repertoires sampled. Spike-specific TCR depth and breadth grew after two AZD1222 doses.

This clone was counted only a few times. Its antigen is as yet unknown. Samples with a second dose at about 4 or about 12 weeks were pooled together. The CDR3 spans 13 residues. Germline V lookup: CDR1 SGHAT, CDR2 FQDESV (reference sequence). Between the trimmed V and J ends, which lost 3 bases and 6 bases, there was a span of 11 bases. The clonotype was recovered from an adult who received the AZD1222 COVID-19 vaccine. The sequences come from peripheral blood, collected 28 days after the second AZD1222 dose. The J gene is TRBJ1-1, the V gene TRBV11-1; D unclear. The CDR3 DNA is TGTGCCAGCAGCTTCACCGGGATAGCTGAAGCTTTCTTT. This codes for CASSFTGIAEAFF.